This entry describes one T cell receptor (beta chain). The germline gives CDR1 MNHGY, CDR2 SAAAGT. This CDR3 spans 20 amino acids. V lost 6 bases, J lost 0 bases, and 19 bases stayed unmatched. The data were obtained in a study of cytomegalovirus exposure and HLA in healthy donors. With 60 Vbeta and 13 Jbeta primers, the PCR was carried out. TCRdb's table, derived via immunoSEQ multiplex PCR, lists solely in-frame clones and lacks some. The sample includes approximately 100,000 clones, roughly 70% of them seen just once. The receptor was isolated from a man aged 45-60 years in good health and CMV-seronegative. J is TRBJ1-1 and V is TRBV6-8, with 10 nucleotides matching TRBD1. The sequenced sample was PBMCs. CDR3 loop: CASSLHNPGTGAFMNTEAFF. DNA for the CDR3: TGTGCCAGCAGCCTCCATAACCCCGGGACAGGGGCGTTCATGAACACTGAAGCTTTCTTT.